This passage covers 13 T cell receptor beta chains from one sample sequenced in a study of PD-1 blockade in mismatch repair-deficient tumors. Sequenced by immunoSEQ multiplex PCR; TCRdb stores in-frame clones only, minus some. The sample has roughly 120,000 clones, 85% to 90% seen once; the top ten hold 12%. The sample was peripheral blood, taken approximately 73 weeks after starting pembrolizumab. The receptors here all came from an adult with mismatch repair-deficient cancer.

This rearrangement joins TRBV21-1 to TRBJ2-7. TRBV21-1 is designated a pseudogene. The CDR3 contains 15 residues. CDR3 nucleotide sequence: TGTGCCAGCAGCAAGGATTGGGATAGCTCCTACGAGCAGTACTTC. This translates into CASSKDWDSSYEQYF.

The rearrangement uses TRBV4-1 and TRBJ2-6, with 8 bases that match TRBD2. The germline gives CDR1 MGHRA, CDR2 YSYEKL. The junction had 18 bases not matched to a gene; V was cut back by 4 bases and J by 4 bases. CDR3 length: 20 amino acids. This CDR3 reads CASSPTFFGTSRRGANVLTF. CDR3 DNA: TGCGCCAGCAGCCCCACCTTTTTTGGGACTAGTCGCAGGGGGGCCAACGTCCTGACTTTC.

The chain joins TRBV7-9 to TRBJ1-3; 10 bases agree with TRBD1. Germline trimming cut 8 bases from V and 0 bases from J; bases unmatched to any gene: 7. Germline CDR1 SEHNR, CDR2 FQNEAQ (reference sequence). The CDR3 contains 16 residues. Here the CDR3 DNA reads TGTGCCAGCTCCCGGGACAGGGGCCTCTCTGGAAACACCATATATTTT. Residues: CASSRDRGLSGNTIYF. Complete variable domain (other parts from reference TRBV7-9 and TRBJ1-3): DTGVSQNPRHKITKRGQNVTFRCDPISEHNRLYWYRQTLGQGPEFLTYFQNEAQLEKSRLLSDRFSAERPKGSFSTLEIQRTEQGDSAMYLCASSRDRGLSGNTIYFGEGSWLTVV.

The chain couples TRBV7-9 to TRBJ2-1; TRBD1 aligns across 8 bases. CDR3 size: 15 residues. Germline lookup yields CDR1 SEHNR and CDR2 FQNEAQ (reference sequence). V was clipped by 3 bases and J by 8 bases; unmatched bases: 9. DNA of the CDR3: TGTGCCAGCAGCTTCTCCGACAGGGGATGGGATGAGCAGTTCTTC. It encodes CASSFSDRGWDEQFF.

The V and J genes are TRBV10-3 and TRBJ2-1; 11 bases line up with TRBD2. With V trimmed by 2 bases and J by 3 bases, 6 bases remained unmatched. The germline CDR1 and CDR2 sequences are ENHRY and SYGVKD. The length of the CDR3 is 17 residues. The CDR3 reads CAISEPRLAGFYNEQFF. The CDR3 DNA reads as TGTGCCATCAGTGAGCCTCGACTAGCGGGGTTCTACAATGAGCAGTTCTTC.

This clone showed up just once. The V and J genes are TRBV6-1 and TRBJ1-5, with unresolved D. CDR1 and CDR2 from the germline V gene are MNHNS and SASEGT. The V end lost 1 base, the J end lost 7 bases, and 11 bases lay between the germline ends. CDR3 length: 14 residues. CDR3 bases: TGTGCCAGCAGTGAAGGACGGCTTGGACAGCCCCAGCATTTT. Protein: CASSEGRLGQPQHF.

The chain combines TRBV29-1 with TRBJ2-1; TRBD2 aligns across 7 bases. The CDR3 is made up of 14 amino acids. Germline V lookup: CDR1 SQVTM, CDR2 ANQGSEA. Trimming cost V 1 base and J 0 bases; bases outside gene matches: 0. The CDR3 coding sequence is TGCAGCGTTGAAGGCGGGAGCTCCTACAATGAGCAGTTCTTC. Its protein is CSVEGGSSYNEQFF.

The V call is TRBV11-2, the J call TRBJ1-4, with D perhaps TRBD1 (5 bases). Germline V CDR1 and CDR2: SGHAT, FQNNGV. V was clipped by 1 base and J by 0 bases, with 9 bases between them. The CDR3 has 16 amino acids. CDR3: CASSLVPTATNEKLFF. The CDR3 DNA follows: TGTGCCAGCAGCTTAGTTCCGACAGCAACTAATGAAAAACTGTTTTTT.

The chain is built from TRBV10-2 and TRBJ2-7; tentatively, D is TRBD1 (6 bases). Germline V lookup: CDR1 WSHSY, CDR2 SAAADI. The CDR3 has 15 residues. V was pared by 5 bases and J by 2 bases, with 16 bases between. CDR3 residues: CASSSSRTVAYEQYF. The CDR3 bases are TGCGCCAGCAGTTCCTCCCGGACAGTTGCCTACGAGCAGTACTTC.

In DNA, the CDR3 is TGCGCCAGCAGCCTCGCGTACCAGTCGGAGGCCCCGGGCTACAATGAGCAGTTCTTC. Its protein product is CASSLAYQSEAPGYNEQFF. The rearrangement links TRBV4-3 to TRBJ2-1, with D possibly TRBD2 on 5 matching bases. The CDR3 is 19 residues long. The germline CDR1 and CDR2 sequences are LGHNA and YSLEER. The V gene lost 4 bases and the J gene lost 3 bases, with 25 bases spanning the gap.

This sequence joins TRBV7-6 and TRBJ2-3; TRBD1 is a possible D gene (6 bases). CDR1 SGHVS and CDR2 FNYEAQ come from the germline V gene. The CDR3 is 17 amino acids. Trimming took off 2 bases at V and 4 bases at J, with 19 bases between the two ends. CDR3: CASSLYGVTGSADTQYF. The CDR3 DNA reads as TGTGCCAGCAGCTTATATGGGGTGACAGGTTCGGCAGATACGCAGTATTTT. The whole variable domain, remainder taken from reference TRBV7-6 and TRBJ2-3, is GAGVSQSPRYKVTKRGQDVALRCDPISGHVSLYWYRQALGQGPEFLTYFNYEAQQDKSGLPNDRFSAERPEGSISTLTIQRTEQRDSAMYRCASSLYGVTGSADTQYFGPGTRLTVL.

V gene TRBV30 combines with J gene TRBJ1-1; TRBD1 might be the D (5 bases). Germline V gene lookup returns CDR1 GTSNPN and CDR2 SVGIG (reference sequence). The CDR3 length is 16 residues. V dropped 1 base and J dropped 5 bases, with 20 bases sitting between them. The CDR3 sequence is CAWSAPWGRELTEAFF. In DNA form, the CDR3 reads TGTGCCTGGAGTGCGCCTTGGGGCAGGGAATTGACTGAAGCTTTCTTT.

V gene TRBV6-5 combines with J gene TRBJ2-7, with 8 bases identical to TRBD2. V was clipped by 6 bases and J by 6 bases; unmatched bases: 4. The CDR3 extends over 12 amino acids. CDR1 and CDR2 (germline): MNHEY, SVGAGI. CDR3 DNA: TGTGCCAGCAGCCCCAGCGGGAGCGAGCAGTACTTC. Translated: CASSPSGSEQYF.